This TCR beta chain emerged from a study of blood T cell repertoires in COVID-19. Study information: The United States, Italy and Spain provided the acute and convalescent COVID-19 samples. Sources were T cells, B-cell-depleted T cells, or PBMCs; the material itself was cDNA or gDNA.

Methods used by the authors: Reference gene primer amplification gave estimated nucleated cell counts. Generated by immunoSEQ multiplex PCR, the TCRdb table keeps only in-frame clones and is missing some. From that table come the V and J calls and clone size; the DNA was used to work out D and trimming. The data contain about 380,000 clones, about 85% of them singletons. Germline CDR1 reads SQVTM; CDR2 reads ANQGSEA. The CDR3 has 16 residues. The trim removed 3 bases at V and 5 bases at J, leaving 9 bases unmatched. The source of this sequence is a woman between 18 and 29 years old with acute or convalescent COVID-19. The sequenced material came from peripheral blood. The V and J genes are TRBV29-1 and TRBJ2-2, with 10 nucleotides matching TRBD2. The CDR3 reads CSVEPLAGVRTGELFF. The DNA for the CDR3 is TGCAGCGTTGAGCCCCTAGCGGGGGTAAGAACCGGGGAGCTGTTTTTT.